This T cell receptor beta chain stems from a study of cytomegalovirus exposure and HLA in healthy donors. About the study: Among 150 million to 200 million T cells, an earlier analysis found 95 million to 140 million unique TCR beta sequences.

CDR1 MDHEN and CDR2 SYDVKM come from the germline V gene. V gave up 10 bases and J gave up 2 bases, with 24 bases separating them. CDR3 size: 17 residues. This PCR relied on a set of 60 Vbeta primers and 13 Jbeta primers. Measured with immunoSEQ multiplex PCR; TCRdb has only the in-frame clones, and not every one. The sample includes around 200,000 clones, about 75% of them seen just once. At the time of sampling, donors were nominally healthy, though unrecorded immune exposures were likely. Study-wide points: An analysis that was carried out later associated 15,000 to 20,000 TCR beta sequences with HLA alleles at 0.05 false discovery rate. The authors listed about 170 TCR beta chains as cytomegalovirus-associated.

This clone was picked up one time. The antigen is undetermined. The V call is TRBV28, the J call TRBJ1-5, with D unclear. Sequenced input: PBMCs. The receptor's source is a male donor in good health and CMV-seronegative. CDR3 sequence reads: CAIAVFLGLGGNQPQHF. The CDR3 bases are TGTGCCATCGCAGTTTTTTTGGGTCTGGGAGGCAATCAGCCCCAGCATTTT.